The subject of this entry is one T cell receptor beta chain. Its target antigen remains unknown. It has no much larger one-base neighbor in the sample; base qualities were not kept. Deletion took 6 bases off V and 9 bases off J, with a span of 21 bases between the germline ends. The CDR3, from cysteine to phenylalanine, totals 15 residues. Just CDR3 DNA is preserved here, 45 bases in frame from base 1. For CDR1 and CDR2, the germline V gene (reference sequence) lists LNHDA and SQIVND. Patients with a history of autoimmune disease or receiving systemic immunosuppression were excluded from the trial. Peripheral blood for TCR sequencing was drawn from every dose cohort at baseline, at cycle 4 day 1 and at cycle 7 day 1. Samples were obtained from an open-label, multicenter, first-in-human phase I dose-escalation trial of ivuxolimab. Adults with locally advanced or metastatic head and neck squamous cell, hepatocellular, melanoma or renal cell carcinoma were enrolled in the trial. Before TCR sequencing, CD4+ and CD8+ T cells were separately sorted from peripheral blood.

This sample stems from a study of OX40 agonist ivuxolimab in advanced cancers. In terms of the full investigation: Ivuxolimab was a fully human IgG2 agonistic monoclonal antibody targeting the costimulatory receptor OX40 (CD134). Among the roughly 54 dose-escalation patients, about 20 had hepatocellular carcinoma, 15 or so melanoma, 9 renal cell carcinoma and 9 head and neck cancer. The paper describes the monotherapy dose-escalation part (N ≈ 49 patients) of the phase I trial of ivuxolimab. Patients were allowed to have had prior anti-PD-1, anti-PD-L1 or anti-CTLA-4 therapy, and about 40% of the dose-escalation patients had been treated with checkpoint inhibitors. Peripheral TCRbeta sequencing was intended to test whether TCR sequence diversity was altered and clonal T-cell expansion was caused by ivuxolimab. A male proportion of approximately 83% and a mean age of 60 years, ranging from about 23 to 90, were recorded for the dose-escalation cohort. Partial responses occurred in three dose-escalation patients, of whom one had hepatocellular carcinoma and two had cutaneous melanoma. Intravenous ivuxolimab was administered to patients every 2 weeks at six dose levels: 0.01, 0.1, 0.3, 1.5, 3 and 10 mg/kg.

The investigation overall reported the following: In the 0.1-3.0 mg/kg groups, partial responders had among the lowest normalized peripheral clonal expansion, particularly in CD8+ T cells. At doses from 0.1 to 3.0 mg/kg, clonal expansion was seen in both CD4+ and CD8+ blood T cells between baseline and week 6. Low levels of normalized T-cell clonal expansion were also seen in some nonresponding patients. After ivuxolimab, more expanded clones were found on average in CD8+ T cells than in CD4+ T cells. The antigen specificity of the clonally expanded peripheral T cells was not determined.

Genomic DNA was isolated from the sorted cells so that the TCRbeta CDR3 region could be sequenced. TCRbeta CDR3 regions were sequenced using the immunoSEQ Assay. The table comes from immuneACCESS by way of TCRdb, which keeps in-frame sequences with V and J called. Part of the clones is missing from these tables; in studies checked, under half for an unresolved V gene and the rest for unknown reasons. Across this sample there are 50,000 to 65,000 clones, with 85% to 90% seen only once. The ten top clones hold about 0.77% of the sample. Recombination joined TRBV19 with TRBJ2-4; the D gene lacks a confident call. The TCR originated in an adult with an advanced solid tumor such as melanoma, head and neck, liver or kidney cancer. Source: CD4+ or CD8+ T cells sorted from blood, taken in a trial of the OX40 agonist ivuxolimab. The CDR3 protein: CASSYSGSTSGIQYF. The bases read TGTGCCAGTAGCTACTCCGGGTCGACGTCCGGCATTCAGTACTTC.